This TCR beta chain came from a study of blood T cell repertoires in COVID-19. Whole-study context: From the United States, Italy and Spain came samples of acute and convalescent COVID-19. Sample material is recorded as cDNA or gDNA derived from T cells, B-cell-depleted T cells, or PBMCs.

Authors' methods: From reference gene primer amplification, estimates of nucleated cell counts were derived. Clones were read by immunoSEQ multiplex PCR, and TCRdb kept only the in-frame ones, dropping some. V, J and clone size were drawn from that table, and D and trimming were deduced from the DNA. The table includes roughly 100,000 clones, 80% detected once. Sample: peripheral blood. This clonotype originated in a human donor in a cohort sampled during active COVID-19.

In nucleotides, the CDR3 is TGTGCCAGCAGAGGTGCAGGGACTAGTTACGCCGGGGAGCTGTTTTTT. Residues: CASRGAGTSYAGELFF. The J gene is TRBJ2-2, the V gene TRBV7-8; 8 positions agree with TRBD2. CDR3 length: 16 amino acids. Germline CDR1 is SGHVS and CDR2 is FQNEAQ. With 6 bases clipped from V and 6 bases from J, the junction kept 12 bases outside the gene matches.